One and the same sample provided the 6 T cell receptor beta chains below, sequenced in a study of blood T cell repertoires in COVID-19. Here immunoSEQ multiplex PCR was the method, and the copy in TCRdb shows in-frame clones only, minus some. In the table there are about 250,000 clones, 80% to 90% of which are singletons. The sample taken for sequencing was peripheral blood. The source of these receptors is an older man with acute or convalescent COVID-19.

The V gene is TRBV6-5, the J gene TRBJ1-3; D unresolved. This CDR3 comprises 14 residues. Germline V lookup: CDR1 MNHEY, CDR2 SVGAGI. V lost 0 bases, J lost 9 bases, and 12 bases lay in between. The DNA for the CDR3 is TGTGCCAGCAGTTACTCCCGCGGGCGAGGCACCATATATTTT. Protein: CASSYSRGRGTIYF.

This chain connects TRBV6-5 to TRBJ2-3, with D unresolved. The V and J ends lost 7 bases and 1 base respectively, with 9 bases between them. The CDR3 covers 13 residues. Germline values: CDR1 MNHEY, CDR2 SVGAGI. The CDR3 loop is CASMRSGTDTQYF. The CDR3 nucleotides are TGTGCCAGCATGAGGTCCGGCACAGATACGCAGTATTTT.

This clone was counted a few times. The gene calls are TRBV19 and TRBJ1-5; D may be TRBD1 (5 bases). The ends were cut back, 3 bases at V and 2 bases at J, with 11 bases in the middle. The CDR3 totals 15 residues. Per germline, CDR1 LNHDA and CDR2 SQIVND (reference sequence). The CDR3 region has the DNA TGTGCCAGTAGTATCGCTAGGGGCGGCAATCAGCCCCAGCATTTT. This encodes CASSIARGGNQPQHF.

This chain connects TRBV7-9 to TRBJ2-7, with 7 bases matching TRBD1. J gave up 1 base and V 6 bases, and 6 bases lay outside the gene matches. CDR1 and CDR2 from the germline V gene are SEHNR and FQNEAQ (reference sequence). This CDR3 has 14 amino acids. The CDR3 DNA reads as TGTGCCAGCAGATCGGAGACAGGGTCCTACGAGCAGTACTTC. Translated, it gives CASRSETGSYEQYF.

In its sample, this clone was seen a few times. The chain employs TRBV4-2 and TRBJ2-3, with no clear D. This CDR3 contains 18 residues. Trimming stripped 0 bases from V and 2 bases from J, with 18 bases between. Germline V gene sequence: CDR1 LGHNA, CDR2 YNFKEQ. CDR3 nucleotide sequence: TGTGCCAGCAGCCAAGAGCTTTTGGTGGCTAGGATCACAGATACGCAGTATTTT. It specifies CASSQELLVARITDTQYF.

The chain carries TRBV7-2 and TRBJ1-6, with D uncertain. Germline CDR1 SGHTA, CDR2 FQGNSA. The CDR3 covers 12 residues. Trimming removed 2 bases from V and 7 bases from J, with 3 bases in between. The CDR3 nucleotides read TGTGCCAGCAGCTTAATAAATTCACCCCTCCACTTT. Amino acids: CASSLINSPLHF.